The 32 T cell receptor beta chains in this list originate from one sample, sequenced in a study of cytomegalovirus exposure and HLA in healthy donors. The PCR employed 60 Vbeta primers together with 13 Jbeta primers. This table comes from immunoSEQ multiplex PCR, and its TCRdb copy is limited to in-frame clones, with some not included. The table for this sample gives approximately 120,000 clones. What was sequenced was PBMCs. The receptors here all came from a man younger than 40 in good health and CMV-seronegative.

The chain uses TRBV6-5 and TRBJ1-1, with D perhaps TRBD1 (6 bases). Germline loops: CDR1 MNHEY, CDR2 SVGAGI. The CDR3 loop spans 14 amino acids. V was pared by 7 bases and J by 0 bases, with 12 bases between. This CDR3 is CASNTGTVNTEAFF. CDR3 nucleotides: TGTGCCAGCAATACAGGGACGGTGAACACTGAAGCTTTCTTT.

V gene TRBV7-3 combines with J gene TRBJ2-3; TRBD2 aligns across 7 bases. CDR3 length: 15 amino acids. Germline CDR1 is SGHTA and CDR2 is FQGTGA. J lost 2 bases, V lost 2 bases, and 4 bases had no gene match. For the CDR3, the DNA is TGTGCCAGCAGCTTACACGGGAGGATCACAGATACGCAGTATTTT. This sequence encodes CASSLHGRITDTQYF.

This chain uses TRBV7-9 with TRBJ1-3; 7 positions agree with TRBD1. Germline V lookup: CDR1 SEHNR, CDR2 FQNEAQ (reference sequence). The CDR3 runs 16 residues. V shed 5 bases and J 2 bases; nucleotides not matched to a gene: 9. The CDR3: CASSLQTTGTGNTIYF. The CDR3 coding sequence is TGTGCCAGCAGCCTCCAGACGACAGGGACTGGAAACACCATATATTTT.

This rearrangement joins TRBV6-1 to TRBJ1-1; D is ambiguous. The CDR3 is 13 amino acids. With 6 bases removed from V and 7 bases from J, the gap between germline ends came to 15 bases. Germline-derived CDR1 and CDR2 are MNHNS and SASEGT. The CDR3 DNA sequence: TGTGCCAGCAGATGGAAGAGGGAGGGTGAAGCTTTCTTT. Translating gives CASRWKREGEAFF.

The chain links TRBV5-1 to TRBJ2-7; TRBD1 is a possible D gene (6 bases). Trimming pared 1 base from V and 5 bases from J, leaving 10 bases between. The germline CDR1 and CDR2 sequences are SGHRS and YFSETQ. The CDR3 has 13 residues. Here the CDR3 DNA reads TGCGCCAGCAGCTTGAATTCAGGGGACGAGCAGTACTTC. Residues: CASSLNSGDEQYF.

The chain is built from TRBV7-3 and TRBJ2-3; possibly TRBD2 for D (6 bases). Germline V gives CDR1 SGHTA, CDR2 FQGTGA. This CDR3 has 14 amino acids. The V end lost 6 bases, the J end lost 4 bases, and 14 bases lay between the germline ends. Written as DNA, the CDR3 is TGTGCCAGCAGGCGGGATCTAGTTTCAGATACGCAGTATTTT. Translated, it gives CASRRDLVSDTQYF.

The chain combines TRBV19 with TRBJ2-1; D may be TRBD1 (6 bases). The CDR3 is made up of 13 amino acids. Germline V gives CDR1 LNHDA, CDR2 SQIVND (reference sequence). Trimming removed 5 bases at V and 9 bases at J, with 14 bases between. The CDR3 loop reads CASSSQGQTEQFF. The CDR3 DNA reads TGTGCCAGTAGTTCCCAGGGGCAAACTGAGCAGTTCTTC.

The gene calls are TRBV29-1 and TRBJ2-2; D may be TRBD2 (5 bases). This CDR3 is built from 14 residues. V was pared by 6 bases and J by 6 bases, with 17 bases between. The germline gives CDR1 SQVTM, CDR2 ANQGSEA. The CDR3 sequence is CSVADPSRAGELFF. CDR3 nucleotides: TGCAGCGTAGCGGATCCTTCCCGGGCCGGGGAGCTGTTTTTT.

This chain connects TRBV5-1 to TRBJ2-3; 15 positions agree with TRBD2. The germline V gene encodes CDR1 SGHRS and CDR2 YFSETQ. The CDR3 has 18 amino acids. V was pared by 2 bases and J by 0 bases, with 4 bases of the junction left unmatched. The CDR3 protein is CASSFGTSGRPSTDTQYF. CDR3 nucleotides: TGCGCCAGCAGCTTCGGGACTAGCGGGAGGCCGAGCACAGATACGCAGTATTTT.

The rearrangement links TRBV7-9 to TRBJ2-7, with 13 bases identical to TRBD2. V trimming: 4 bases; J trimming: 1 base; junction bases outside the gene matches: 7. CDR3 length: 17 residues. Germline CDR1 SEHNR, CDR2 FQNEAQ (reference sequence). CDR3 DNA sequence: TGTGCCAGCAGCTCGGGACGGACTAGCGGGAGTTCCTACGAGCAGTACTTC. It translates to CASSSGRTSGSSYEQYF.

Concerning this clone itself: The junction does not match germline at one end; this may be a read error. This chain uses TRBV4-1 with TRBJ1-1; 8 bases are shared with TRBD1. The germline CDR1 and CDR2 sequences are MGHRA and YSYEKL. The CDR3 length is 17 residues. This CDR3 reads CASSQLGQGAMNTGAFF. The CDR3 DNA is TGCGCCAGCAGCCAATTAGGACAGGGAGCCATGAACACTGGAGCTTTCTTT.

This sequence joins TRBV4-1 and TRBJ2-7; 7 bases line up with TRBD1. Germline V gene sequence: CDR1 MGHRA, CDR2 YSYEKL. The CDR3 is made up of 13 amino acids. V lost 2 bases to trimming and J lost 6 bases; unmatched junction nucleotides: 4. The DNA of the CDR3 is TGCGCCAGCAGCCAACTGACAGGGAGCGAGCAGTACTTC. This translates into CASSQLTGSEQYF.

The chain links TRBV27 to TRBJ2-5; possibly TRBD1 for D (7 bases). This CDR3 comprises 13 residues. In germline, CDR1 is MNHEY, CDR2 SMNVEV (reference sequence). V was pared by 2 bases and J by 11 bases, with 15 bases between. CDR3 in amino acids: CASSLADREEQYF. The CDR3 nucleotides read TGTGCCAGCAGTTTAGCCGACAGGGAGGAGCAGTACTTC.

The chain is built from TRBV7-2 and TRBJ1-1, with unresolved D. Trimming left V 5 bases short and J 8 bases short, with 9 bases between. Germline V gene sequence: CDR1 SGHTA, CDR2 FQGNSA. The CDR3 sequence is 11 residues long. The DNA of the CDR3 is TGTGCCAGCAGCCAGGCCCCGGAAGCTTTCTTT. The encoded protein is CASSQAPEAFF.

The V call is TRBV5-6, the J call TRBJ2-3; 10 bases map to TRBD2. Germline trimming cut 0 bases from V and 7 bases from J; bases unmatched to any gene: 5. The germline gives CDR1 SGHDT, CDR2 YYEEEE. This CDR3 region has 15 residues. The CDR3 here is CASSLGASGRYTQYF. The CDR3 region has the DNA TGTGCCAGCAGCTTGGGGGCTAGCGGGAGATATACGCAGTATTTT. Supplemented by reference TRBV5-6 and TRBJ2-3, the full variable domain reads DAGVTQSPTHLIKTRGQQVTLRCSPKSGHDTVSWYQQALGQGPQFIFQYYEEEERQRGNFPDRFSGHQFPNYSSELNVNALLLGDSALYLCASSLGASGRYTQYFGPGTRLTVL.

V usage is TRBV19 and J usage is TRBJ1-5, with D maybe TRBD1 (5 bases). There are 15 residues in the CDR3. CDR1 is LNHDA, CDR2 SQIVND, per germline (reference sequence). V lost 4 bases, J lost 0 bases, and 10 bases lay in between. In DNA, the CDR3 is TGTGCCAGTAGTAGCACAGGTTATAGCAATCAGCCCCAGCATTTT. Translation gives CASSSTGYSNQPQHF.

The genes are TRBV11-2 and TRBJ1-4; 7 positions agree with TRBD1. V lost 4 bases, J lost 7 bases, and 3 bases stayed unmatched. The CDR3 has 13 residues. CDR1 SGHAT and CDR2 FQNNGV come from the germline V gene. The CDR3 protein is CASSWGTAEKLFF. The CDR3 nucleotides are TGTGCCAGCAGCTGGGGGACAGCTGAAAAACTGTTTTTT. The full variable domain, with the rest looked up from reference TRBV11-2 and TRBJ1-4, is EAGVAQSPRYKIIEKRQSVAFWCNPISGHATLYWYQQILGQGPKLLIQFQNNGVVDDSQLPKDRFSAERLKGVDSTLKIQPAKLEDSAVYLCASSWGTAEKLFFGSGTQLSVL.

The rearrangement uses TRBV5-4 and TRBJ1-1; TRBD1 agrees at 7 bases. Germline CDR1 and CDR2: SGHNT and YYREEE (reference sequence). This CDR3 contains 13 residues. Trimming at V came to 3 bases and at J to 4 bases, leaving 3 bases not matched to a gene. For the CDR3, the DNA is TGTGCCAGCAGCTATGACAGGGTCACTGAAGCTTTCTTT. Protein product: CASSYDRVTEAFF.

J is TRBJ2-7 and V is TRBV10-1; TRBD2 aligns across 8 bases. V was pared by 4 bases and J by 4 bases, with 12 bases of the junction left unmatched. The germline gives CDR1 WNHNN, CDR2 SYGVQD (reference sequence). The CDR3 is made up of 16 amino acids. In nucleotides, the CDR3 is TGCGCCAGCAGTGGGGGGATGAGCGGGAGATCGTACGAGCAGTACTTC. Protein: CASSGGMSGRSYEQYF.

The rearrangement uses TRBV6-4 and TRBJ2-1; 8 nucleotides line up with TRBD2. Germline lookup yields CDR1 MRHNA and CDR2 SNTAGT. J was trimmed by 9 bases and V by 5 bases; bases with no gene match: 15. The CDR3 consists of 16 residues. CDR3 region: CASSPLAGLDGGEQFF. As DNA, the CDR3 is TGTGCCAGCAGTCCCCTTGCGGGACTAGATGGGGGTGAGCAGTTCTTC.

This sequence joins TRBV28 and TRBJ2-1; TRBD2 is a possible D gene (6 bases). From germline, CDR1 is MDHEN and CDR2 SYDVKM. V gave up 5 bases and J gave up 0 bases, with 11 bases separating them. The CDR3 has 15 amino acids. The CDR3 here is CASSLYGSSYNEQFF. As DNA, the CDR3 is TGTGCCAGCAGTCTATACGGGAGCTCCTACAATGAGCAGTTCTTC.

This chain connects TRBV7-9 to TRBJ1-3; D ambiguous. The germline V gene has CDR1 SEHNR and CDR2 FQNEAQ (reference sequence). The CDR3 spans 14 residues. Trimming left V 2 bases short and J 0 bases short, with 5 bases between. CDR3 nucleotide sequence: TGTGCCAGCAGCTTATGGAGCTCTGGAAACACCATATATTTT. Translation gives CASSLWSSGNTIYF.

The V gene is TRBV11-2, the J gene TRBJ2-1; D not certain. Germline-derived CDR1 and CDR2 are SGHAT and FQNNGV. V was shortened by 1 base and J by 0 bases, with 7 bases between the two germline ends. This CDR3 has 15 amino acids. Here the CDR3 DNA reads TGTGCCAGCAGCTTAGCGCCCAGCTCCTACAATGAGCAGTTCTTC. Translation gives CASSLAPSSYNEQFF.

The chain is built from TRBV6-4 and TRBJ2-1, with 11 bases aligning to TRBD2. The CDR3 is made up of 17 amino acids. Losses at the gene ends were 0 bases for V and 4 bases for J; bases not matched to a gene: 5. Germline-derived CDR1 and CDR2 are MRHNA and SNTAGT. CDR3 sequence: CASSDSPGLAEYNEQFF. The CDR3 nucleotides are TGTGCCAGCAGTGACTCTCCGGGACTAGCGGAGTACAATGAGCAGTTCTTC.

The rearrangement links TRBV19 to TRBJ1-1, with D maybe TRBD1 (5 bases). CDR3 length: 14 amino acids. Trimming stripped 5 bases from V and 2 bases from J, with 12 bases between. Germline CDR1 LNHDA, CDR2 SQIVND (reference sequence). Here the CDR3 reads CASSLMGGNTEAFF. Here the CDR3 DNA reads TGTGCCAGTAGTCTCATGGGGGGTAACACTGAAGCTTTCTTT.

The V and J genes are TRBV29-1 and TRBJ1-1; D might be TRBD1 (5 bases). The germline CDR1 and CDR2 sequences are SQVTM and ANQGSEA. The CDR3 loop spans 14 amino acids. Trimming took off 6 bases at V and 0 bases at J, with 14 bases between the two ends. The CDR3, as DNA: TGCAGCGTCGCGGGGCTCTTAGTGAACACTGAAGCTTTCTTT. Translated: CSVAGLLVNTEAFF.

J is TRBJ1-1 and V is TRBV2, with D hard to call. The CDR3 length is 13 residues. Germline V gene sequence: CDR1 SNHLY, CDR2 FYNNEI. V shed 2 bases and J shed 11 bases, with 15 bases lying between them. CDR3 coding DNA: TGTGCCAGCAGTGAACGACTACGGGAATTTGCTTTCTTT. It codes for CASSERLREFAFF.

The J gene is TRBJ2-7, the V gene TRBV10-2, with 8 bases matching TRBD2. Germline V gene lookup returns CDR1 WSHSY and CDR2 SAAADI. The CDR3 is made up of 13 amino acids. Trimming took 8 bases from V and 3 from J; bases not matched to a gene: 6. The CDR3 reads CASGGLVIYEQYF. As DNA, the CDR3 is TGCGCCAGCGGGGGACTAGTTATCTACGAGCAGTACTTC.

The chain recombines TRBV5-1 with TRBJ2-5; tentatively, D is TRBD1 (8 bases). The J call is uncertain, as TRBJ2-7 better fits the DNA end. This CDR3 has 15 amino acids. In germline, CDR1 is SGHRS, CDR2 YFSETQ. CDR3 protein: CASSLWGGQADEQYF. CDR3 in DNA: TGCGCCAGCAGCTTGTGGGGGGGACAGGCAGACGAGCAGTACTTC.

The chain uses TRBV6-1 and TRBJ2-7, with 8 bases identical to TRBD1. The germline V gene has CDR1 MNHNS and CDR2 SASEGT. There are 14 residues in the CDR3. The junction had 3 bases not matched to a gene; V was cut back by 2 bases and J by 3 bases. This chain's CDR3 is CASSEIGTGYEQYF. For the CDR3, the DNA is TGTGCCAGCAGTGAAATCGGGACAGGCTACGAGCAGTACTTC.

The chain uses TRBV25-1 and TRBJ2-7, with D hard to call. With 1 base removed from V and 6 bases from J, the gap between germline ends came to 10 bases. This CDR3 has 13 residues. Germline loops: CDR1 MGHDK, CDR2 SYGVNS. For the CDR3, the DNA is TGTGCCAGCAGTGAATCGAGAGTATCCGAGCAGTACTTC. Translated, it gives CASSESRVSEQYF.

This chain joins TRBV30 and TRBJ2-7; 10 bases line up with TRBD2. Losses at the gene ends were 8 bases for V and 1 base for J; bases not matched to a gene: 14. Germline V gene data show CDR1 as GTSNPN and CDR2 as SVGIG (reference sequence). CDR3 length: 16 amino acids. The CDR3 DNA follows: TGTGCCGGAGAAAGCGGGAGGGCCGGTGGATCCTACGAGCAGTACTTC. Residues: CAGESGRAGGSYEQYF.